This entry lists 15 T cell receptor beta chains sequenced from one sample in a study of T cell repertoires in cytomegalovirus infection. TCRdb reprocessed the reads with MiXCR, giving one entry per CDR3 protein. The sample consists of about 830,000 distinct CDR3 sequences, 32% of them appearing once. For these receptors, no antigen is known. The starting material was cultured CD8+ T cells from PBMCs, obtained from culture after CMV antigen stimulation. Every receptor here comes from a human donor in good health (CMV status not recorded). Some clones in this sample may be carry-over from other donors' samples.

The chain is built from TRBV4-1 and TRBJ2-3; TRBD2 matches 7 bases. V lost 0 bases and J lost 1; bases outside the gene matches: 7. The germline V gene has CDR1 MGHRA and CDR2 YSYEKL. CDR3 size: 17 residues. CDR3 region: CASSQDGTAGGTDTQYF. CDR3 DNA sequence: TGCGCCAGCAGCCAAGACGGGACGGCGGGGGGCACAGATACGCAGTATTTT.

This clonotype was recorded only once. This sequence joins TRBV5-4 and TRBJ2-2, with 8 bases matching TRBD2. J lost 5 bases, V lost 4 bases, and 13 bases had no gene match. This CDR3 has 17 amino acids. Germline CDR1 is SGHNT and CDR2 is YYREEE (reference sequence). CDR3 in DNA: TGTGCCAGCAGCAAACCGCTAGGGACTAGTTGGACCGGGGAGCTGTTTTTT. It yields the protein CASSKPLGTSWTGELFF.

The chain carries TRBV20-1 and TRBJ1-2; D is possibly TRBD1 (5 bases). V was pared by 6 bases and J by 4 bases, with 9 bases between. The CDR3 runs to 11 residues. CDR1 is DFQATT and CDR2 is SNEGSKA in the germline V gene (reference sequence). CDR3 loop: CSATDSYGYTF. The CDR3 DNA reads TGCAGTGCCACTGACAGCTATGGCTACACCTTC.

The V call is TRBV9, the J call TRBJ1-1; 8 positions agree with TRBD1. CDR3 size: 16 residues. The V gene end was trimmed by 4 bases and the J gene end by 1 base; junction bases not matched to a gene: 9. Germline V gene data show CDR1 as SGDLS and CDR2 as YYNGEE. The CDR3 sequence is CASSLTTGDRNTEAFF. The DNA for the CDR3 is TGTGCCAGCAGCCTTACGACAGGGGACCGGAACACTGAAGCTTTCTTT.

The CDR3 protein is CASSLASTKPTGELFF. The CDR3 DNA reads as TGTGCCAGCAGCTTAGCTTCTACGAAGCCTACCGGGGAGCTGTTTTTT. V gene TRBV7-9 combines with J gene TRBJ2-2; D gene ambiguous. This CDR3 spans 16 amino acids. The ends were cut back, 0 bases at V and 5 bases at J, with 13 bases in the middle. Germline CDR1 and CDR2: SEHNR and FQNEAQ (reference sequence).

The J gene is TRBJ2-7, the V gene TRBV12-5; TRBD1 or TRBD2 may be the D gene (5 bases each). The CDR3 is 17 residues long. V shed 1 base and J shed 0 bases, with 16 bases lying between them. Per germline, CDR1 LGHNT and CDR2 FRNRAP. In nucleotides, the CDR3 is TGTGCTAGTGGTTTGGGACTTACAAGGGACGACTCCTACGAGCAGTACTTC. It codes for CASGLGLTRDDSYEQYF.

V usage is TRBV19 and J usage is TRBJ2-1; D tentatively reads TRBD1 or TRBD2 (6 bases each). The length of the CDR3 is 13 residues. V was clipped by 5 bases and J by 9 bases, with 14 bases between them. The germline CDR1 and CDR2 sequences are LNHDA and SQIVND (reference sequence). The CDR3 region is CASSVGGAVEQFF. The CDR3 DNA is TGTGCCAGTAGTGTCGGGGGCGCGGTTGAGCAGTTCTTC.

This clonotype has a handful of counts. V gene TRBV7-6 combines with J gene TRBJ1-1; no firm D call. V lost 1 base and J lost 4, with 10 bases in between. Per germline, CDR1 SGHVS and CDR2 FNYEAQ. This CDR3 comprises 14 residues. CDR3 sequence reads: CASSLEAGSTEAFF. The CDR3 DNA is TGTGCCAGCAGCTTAGAAGCGGGCTCCACTGAAGCTTTCTTT.

The chain is built from TRBV28 and TRBJ2-7; D unclear. Germline values: CDR1 MDHEN, CDR2 SYDVKM. CDR3 length: 13 residues. The V end was cut by 2 bases, the J end by 5 bases, with 10 bases between. The CDR3 DNA sequence: TGTGCCAGCAGTTTACGCGGTCTGGACGAGCAGTACGTC. Amino acids: CASSLRGLDEQYV.

Concerning this clonotype itself: At one end the junction does not follow the germline gene, possibly because of a read error. The chain couples TRBV29-1 to TRBJ1-1, with TRBD1 matching over 9 bases. Germline CDR1 and CDR2: SQVTM and ANQGSEA. The CDR3 contains 12 residues. The CDR3 reads CSVGTGNAEAFF. The CDR3 DNA is TGCAGCGTGGGGACAGGGAACGCTGAAGCTTTCTTT.

The chain couples TRBV12-3 or TRBV12-4 to TRBJ2-6; 8 positions agree with TRBD1. The J segment lost 0 bases and the V segment lost 3 bases, leaving 22 bases of the junction unmatched. The CDR3 is 23 amino acids. In DNA form, the CDR3 reads TGTGCCAGCAGTTTTCGACTCCCGGAAAACCGGGACAGGATAAGCTCTGGGGCCAACGTCCTGACTTTC. This translates into CASSFRLPENRDRISSGANVLTF.

The V gene is TRBV11-2, the J gene TRBJ1-5, with 8 bases aligning to TRBD1. Germline CDR1 and CDR2: SGHAT and FQNNGV. This CDR3 has 15 residues. With 5 bases clipped from V and 4 bases from J, the junction kept 7 bases outside the gene matches. CDR3 nucleotides: TGTGCCAGCAGCAGAGACAGGGGTTGGAATCAGCCCCAGCATTTT. Translating it yields CASSRDRGWNQPQHF.

CDR3 amino acids: CASSEERSSGHYEQYF. CDR3 nucleotide sequence: TGTGCCAGCAGTGAAGAAAGGTCTAGCGGGCACTACGAGCAGTACTTC. The gene calls are TRBV2 and TRBJ2-7, with TRBD2 identical over 8 bases. CDR1 is SNHLY and CDR2 is FYNNEI in the germline V gene. The CDR3 totals 16 residues. The J segment lost 3 bases and the V segment lost 1 base, leaving 8 bases of the junction unmatched.

Of note for this clonotype: At one of its ends the junction is not consistent with the germline gene, which may arise from a read error. This chain uses TRBV7-6 with TRBJ1-6, with unresolved D. The CDR3 totals 15 residues. Germline CDR1 and CDR2: SGHVS and FNYEAQ. As DNA, the CDR3 is TGTGCCAGCAGCTTAGAGCCAGGCGAAAATTCACCCCCCCACTTT. It codes for CASSLEPGENSPPHF.

This clonotype was detected only a few times. This sequence joins TRBV24-1 and TRBJ2-3; D may be TRBD2 (6 bases). This CDR3 is built from 14 residues. Germline loops: CDR1 KGHDR, CDR2 SFDVKD. The V gene lost 3 bases and the J gene lost 3 bases, with 9 bases spanning the gap. This chain's CDR3 is CATSDPGLTDTQYF. The CDR3 DNA follows: TGTGCCACCAGTGATCCGGGACTTACAGATACGCAGTATTTT.